The sequence of this T cell receptor beta chain was determined in a study of post-analysis software for immune sequencing data. The wider study: Relapsing-remitting, secondary progressive and progressive-relapsing courses of multiple sclerosis were included. Study-wide points: Controls' normalized Chao1 diversity significantly exceeded that of multiple sclerosis patients. Patients showed TRBV5-6, TRBV5-1 and TRBV20-1 among a few TRBV segments more frequent than in controls. With F measure, samples from one preparation batch clustered together strongly.

Unique molecular identifiers had been added to the TCR beta cDNA libraries. T cells numbering roughly 1 to 10 million gave rise to a few hundred thousand cDNA molecules. TCRdb recomputed calls from the PCR reads with MiXCR, one row per CDR3 protein. The sample carries 650,000 to 850,000 distinct CDR3 sequences, under 70% recorded once. Concerning this clonotype: The target antigen is unknown.

The germline V and J ends were trimmed by 6 bases and 6 bases, with 10 bases remaining between them. The germline CDR1 and CDR2 sequences are ENHRY and SYGVKD. The CDR3 extends over 12 amino acids. The sequence came from a girl aged 5-17 years with multiple sclerosis. The chain is built from TRBV10-3 and TRBJ2-3; D is unclear. The specimen was blood. The CDR3 reads CAISRPDDTQYF. In DNA, the CDR3 is TGTGCCATCAGCAGACCAGACGATACGCAGTATTTT.